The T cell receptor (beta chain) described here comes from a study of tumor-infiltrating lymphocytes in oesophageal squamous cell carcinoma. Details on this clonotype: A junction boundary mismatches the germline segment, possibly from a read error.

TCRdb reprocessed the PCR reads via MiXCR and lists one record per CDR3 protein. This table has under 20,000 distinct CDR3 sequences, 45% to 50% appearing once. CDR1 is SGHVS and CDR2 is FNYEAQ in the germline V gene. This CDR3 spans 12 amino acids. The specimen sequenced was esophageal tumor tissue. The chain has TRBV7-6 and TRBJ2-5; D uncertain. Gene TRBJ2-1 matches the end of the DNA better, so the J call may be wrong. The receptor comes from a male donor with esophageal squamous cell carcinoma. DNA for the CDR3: TGTGCTAGCACCCCCCTGGGGAATGAGCAGTTCTTC. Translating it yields CASTPLGNEQFF.